This T cell receptor (beta chain) was retrieved from a study of blood T cell repertoires in COVID-19. This CDR3 contains 17 residues. V shed 0 bases and J 4 bases; nucleotides not matched to a gene: 10. The V gene's germline CDR1 is SGHTA and CDR2 FQGNSA. Assay: immunoSEQ multiplex PCR; the TCRdb copy retains only in-frame clones and omits some. This table has under 200,000 clones, around four fifths appearing once. The chain has TRBV7-2 and TRBJ1-2, with 8 bases that match TRBD1. This receptor was identified in an elderly woman with active or convalescent COVID-19. Sequenced input: peripheral blood. CDR3 bases: TGTGCCAGCAGCTTAGCGTTCGGACAGGGAGGCGGCTATGGCTACACCTTC. Protein product: CASSLAFGQGGGYGYTF.